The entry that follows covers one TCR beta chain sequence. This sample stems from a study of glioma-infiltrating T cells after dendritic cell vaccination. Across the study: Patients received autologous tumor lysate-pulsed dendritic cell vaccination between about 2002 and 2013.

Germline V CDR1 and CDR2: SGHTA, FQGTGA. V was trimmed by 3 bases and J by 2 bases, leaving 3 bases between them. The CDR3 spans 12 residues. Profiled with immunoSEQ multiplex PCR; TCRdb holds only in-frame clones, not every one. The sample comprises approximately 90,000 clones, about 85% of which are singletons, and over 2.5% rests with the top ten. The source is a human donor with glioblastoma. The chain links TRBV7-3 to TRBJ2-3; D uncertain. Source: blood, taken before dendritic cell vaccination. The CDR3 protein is CASSLATDTQYF. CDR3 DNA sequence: TGTGCCAGCAGCTTGGCCACAGATACGCAGTATTTT.